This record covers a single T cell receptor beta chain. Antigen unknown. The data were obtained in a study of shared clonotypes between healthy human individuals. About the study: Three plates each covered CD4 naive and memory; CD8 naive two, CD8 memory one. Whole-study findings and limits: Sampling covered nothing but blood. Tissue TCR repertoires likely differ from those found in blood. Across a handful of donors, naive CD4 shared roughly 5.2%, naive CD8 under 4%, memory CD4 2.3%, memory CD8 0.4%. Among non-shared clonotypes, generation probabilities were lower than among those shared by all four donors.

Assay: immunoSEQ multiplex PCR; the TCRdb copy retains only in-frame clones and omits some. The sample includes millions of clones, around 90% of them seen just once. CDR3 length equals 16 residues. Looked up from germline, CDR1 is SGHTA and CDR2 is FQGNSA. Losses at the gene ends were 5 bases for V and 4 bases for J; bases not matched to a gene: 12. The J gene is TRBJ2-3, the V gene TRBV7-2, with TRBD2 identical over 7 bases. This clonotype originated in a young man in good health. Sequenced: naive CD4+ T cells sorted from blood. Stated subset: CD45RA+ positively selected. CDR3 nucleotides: TGTGCCAGCAGCGGAGCGGGACCGCTTCGGGCAGATACGCAGTATTTT. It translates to CASSGAGPLRADTQYF. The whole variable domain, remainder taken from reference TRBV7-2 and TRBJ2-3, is GAGVSQSPSNKVTEKGKDVELRCDPISGHTALYWYRQSLGQGLEFLIYFQGNSAPDKSGLPSDRFSAERTGGSVSTLTIQRTQQEDSAVYLCASSGAGPLRADTQYFGPGTRLTVL.